The rows below give T cell receptor beta chains drawn from one sample of a study of blood T cell repertoires in COVID-19. Some clones are missing from TCRdb's copy, which holds only in-frame ones; the method was immunoSEQ multiplex PCR. This table has 80,000 to 95,000 clones, roughly 84% appearing once. Sequencing used peripheral blood. Source of these receptors: a human donor in a cohort sampled during active COVID-19. Each CDR3 is given with its conserved first and last residue. The D gene is left open where the match is weak. Clone size appears in some rows only: once, few, many, or a class for an expanded clone.

DNA	CDR3	V	J	D	size
TGTGCCAGTAGGAGGACAAATTTCGATTCCTACGAGCAGTACTTC	CASRRTNFDSYEQYF	TRBV19	TRBJ2-7	.	.
TGTGCCAGCAGGAAGGGACAGCAAGAGACCCAGTACTTC	CASRKGQQETQYF	TRBV6-5	TRBJ2-5	TRBD1	.
TGTGCCAGCAGCCAAGATAAGGCGGGTGCCAGCTCCTACGAGCAGTACTTC	CASSQDKAGASSYEQYF	TRBV3-1/TRBV3-2	TRBJ2-7	.	.
TGTGCCAGCAGCGTAGGAGGTGGAGATACGCAGTATTTT	CASSVGGGDTQYF	TRBV9	TRBJ2-3	.	.
TGCAGCGTTGGAGACAGGGTTTATGGCTACACCTTC	CSVGDRVYGYTF	TRBV29-1	TRBJ1-2	TRBD1	.
TGTGCCAGCAGCCTAGGGGGCGCAAGAACCGGGGAGCTGTTTTTT	CASSLGGARTGELFF	TRBV3-1/TRBV3-2	TRBJ2-2	TRBD1	.
TGCAGCGTTGAAGATTGGGCGCACCAAGAGACCCAGTACTTC	CSVEDWAHQETQYF	TRBV29-1	TRBJ2-5	.	.
TGTGCCAGCAGTTCTCAGACTCCCGGCGAGCAGTACTTC	CASSSQTPGEQYF	TRBV28	TRBJ2-7	.	.
TGTGCCAGCAGCTCTATTCCGGGACAGGGGACAGATACGCAGTATTTT	CASSSIPGQGTDTQYF	TRBV9	TRBJ2-3	TRBD1	.
TGTGCCAGCAGTATTACAGGGAGGGGCAATCAGCCCCAGCATTTT	CASSITGRGNQPQHF	TRBV6-2/TRBV6-3	TRBJ1-5	.	.
TGTGCCAGCAGAACACCGATCGGGGAGCTGTTTTTT	CASRTPIGELFF	TRBV6-5	TRBJ2-2	.	.
TGTGCCAGCAGTGACTCGGGACTAGCGGACAATGAGCAGTTCTTC	CASSDSGLADNEQFF	TRBV6-4	TRBJ2-1	TRBD2	.
TGTGCCAGCAGTTTCGGGGTGAGGAACTATGGCTACACCTTC	CASSFGVRNYGYTF	TRBV28	TRBJ1-2	.	.
TGTGCCAGCAGCGTTTGGGACAGGTCTGGCTACACCTTC	CASSVWDRSGYTF	TRBV9	TRBJ1-2	TRBD1	few
TGTGCCAGCAGCCAGAGACCGGGGAAGACCTACGAGCAGTACTTC	CASSQRPGKTYEQYF	TRBV7-8	TRBJ2-7	.	.
TGTGCCGCAGGGCCGGAGAACACTGAAGCTTTCTTT	CAAGPENTEAFF	TRBV5-6	TRBJ1-1	.	.
TGTGCCAGCACCACGGGACAGCGCCCGTATTTT	CASTTGQRPYF	TRBV6-5	TRBJ2-3	TRBD1	.
TGCAGCGTTGAAGATGACAGATGGGCTGGCTACACCTTC	CSVEDDRWAGYTF	TRBV29-1	TRBJ1-2	.	.
TGTGCCAGTAACGAGGCCCTCGGGACTGAAGCTTTCTTT	CASNEALGTEAFF	TRBV19	TRBJ1-1	.	.
TGCGCCAGCGCTCGGATGGCTAGCGGGGCTACCGAGCAGTACTTC	CASARMASGATEQYF	TRBV4-3	TRBJ2-7	TRBD2	.
TGTGCCTGGAATAGGGGTGCAGGCTACACCTTC	CAWNRGAGYTF	TRBV30	TRBJ1-2	.	.
TGCGCCAGCAGCCAACACCAGGGAACCTACGAGCAGTACTTC	CASSQHQGTYEQYF	TRBV4-3	TRBJ2-7	.	.
TGTGCCAGCACCACCCCGGCCGGGGAGCTGTTTTTT	CASTTPAGELFF	TRBV2	TRBJ2-2	.	few
TGTGCCAGCAGGGGCGGGAGGCAGGGTGAGCAGTTCTTC	CASRGGRQGEQFF	TRBV2	TRBJ2-1	TRBD2	.
TGCGCCAGCAGCCAAGAAGGACTAGCGGGTACAGATACGCAGTATTTT	CASSQEGLAGTDTQYF	TRBV4-3	TRBJ2-3	TRBD2	.
TGTGCCAGCAGCTTGGGAGCGGACAGCCCAGATACGCAGTATTTT	CASSLGADSPDTQYF	TRBV5-6	TRBJ2-3	.	.
TGTGCCAGCAGCCCACAGGGGCTTCACGAGCAGTACTTC	CASSPQGLHEQYF	TRBV7-3	TRBJ2-7	TRBD1	.
TGTGCCAGTAGTATGAGGCCGGCTATCACTGAAGCTTTCTTT	CASSMRPAITEAFF	TRBV19	TRBJ1-1	.	.
TGTGCCAGCAGGCAGTCCTCTGGAAACACCATATATTTT	CASRQSSGNTIYF	TRBV6-5	TRBJ1-3	.	.
TGTGCCTGGAGCCTACAGGGGATCCGCAATCAGCCCCAGCATTTT	CAWSLQGIRNQPQHF	TRBV30	TRBJ1-5	TRBD1	few
TGTGCCAGCAGCTTTAGGGGGTACAATGAGCAGTTCTTC	CASSFRGYNEQFF	TRBV7-2	TRBJ2-1	.	.
TGCGCCAGCAGCCAACAGGGCTACAATGAGCAGTTCTTC	CASSQQGYNEQFF	TRBV5-1	TRBJ2-1	.	.
TGTGCCATCAGTGTAGGACAGGACTCTGGAAACACCATATATTTT	CAISVGQDSGNTIYF	TRBV10-3	TRBJ1-3	TRBD1	.
TGTGCCAGCAGTTCCCCCCGCACTGAAGCTTTCTTT	CASSSPRTEAFF	TRBV6-5	TRBJ1-1	.	.
TGTGCCTGGGCCCCCCAGGGGGCCTATGGCTATACCTTC	CAWAPQGAYGYTF	TRBV30	TRBJ1-2	TRBD1	.
TGTGCCTCGAGACAGGGCAGGATTCTAACGGGGACCGGGGAGCTGTTTTTT	CASRQGRILTGTGELFF	TRBV30	TRBJ2-2	TRBD1	.
TGTGCCAGCAGTCCGGACATTTCCTACGAGCAGTACTTC	CASSPDISYEQYF	TRBV27	TRBJ2-7	.	.
TGTGCCACCAGCAGAGATACGGGGACAGGGTCATCCGGGGAGCTGTTTTTT	CATSRDTGTGSSGELFF	TRBV15	TRBJ2-2	TRBD1	once
TGTGCCAGCAGTGAACCTTTGTGGGCCCGTCCTAGCGGGGGGGGTTACGAGCAGTACTTC	CASSEPLWARPSGGGYEQYF	TRBV6-1	TRBJ2-7	TRBD2	.
TGTGCCAGCAGCCAAAGGGGTTGGGGGAACACTGAAGCTTTCTTT	CASSQRGWGNTEAFF	TRBV3-1/TRBV3-2	TRBJ1-1	.	once
TGTGCCAGCAGCTTAGTCGGGACAGATTCCTACGAGCAGTACTTC	CASSLVGTDSYEQYF	TRBV7-2	TRBJ2-7	TRBD1	once
TGCAGCGTACTAACGACCCGCAAAGCGGAGACCCAGTACTTC	CSVLTTRKAETQYF	TRBV29-1	TRBJ2-5	.	.
TGTGCCAGCAGCTTAGCCGGTTTACTAGCGGGAGGATACAATGAGCAGTTCTTC	CASSLAGLLAGGYNEQFF	TRBV13	TRBJ2-1	TRBD2	.
TGTGCCAGCACCTGGGAGGGGCAGGGGGCGATAGGCTACACCTTC	CASTWEGQGAIGYTF	TRBV5-4	TRBJ1-2	TRBD1	few
TGTGCCAGCAGTTACAGTTCCTCCGGGACTGAGGCTATTGAGCAGTTCTTC	CASSYSSSGTEAIEQFF	TRBV6-2/TRBV6-3	TRBJ2-1	.	.
TGCGCCAGCAGGCCCGGGACTAGCGGGAGCGTATCGGTAGCAGATACGCAGTATTTT	CASRPGTSGSVSVADTQYF	TRBV10-1	TRBJ2-3	TRBD2	.
TGTGCCAGCAGCTTGGAGTGGCGCAGGGGAAAATGGAACACCGGGGAGCTGTTTTTT	CASSLEWRRGKWNTGELFF	TRBV5-6	TRBJ2-2	.	.
TGTGCCAGCTCACCAGGGACTTCTGGAAACACCATATATTTT	CASSPGTSGNTIYF	TRBV18	TRBJ1-3	.	once
TGTGCCAGCAGCTTAAGGCCCCGGGGAGTGGGCACAGATACGCAGTATTTT	CASSLRPRGVGTDTQYF	TRBV11-2	TRBJ2-3	.	few
TGCGCCAGCAGGAAATCACCGGGACAGGGAGGCGCGAACACCGGGGAGCTGTTTTTT	CASRKSPGQGGANTGELFF	TRBV4-1	TRBJ2-2	TRBD1	.
TGTGCCAGCACCCAGGCTGAGAACACTGAAGCTTTCTTT	CASTQAENTEAFF	TRBV2	TRBJ1-1	.	.
TGTGCCAGCAGTTGGGGGCGCCTAGACACTGAAGCTTTCTTT	CASSWGRLDTEAFF	TRBV27	TRBJ1-1	.	.
TGTGCCATCAGCCCGACAGGGGACCACGAGCAGTACTTC	CAISPTGDHEQYF	TRBV10-3	TRBJ2-7	TRBD1	.
TGTGCCAGCAGCTCGACTAGCGGGACCTACAATGAGCAGTTCTTC	CASSSTSGTYNEQFF	TRBV11-1	TRBJ2-1	TRBD2	.
TGTGCCAGCAGCCAAGGAGGGGAGCAGTACTTC	CASSQGGEQYF	TRBV3-1/TRBV3-2	TRBJ2-7	.	.